These T cell receptor beta chains were read from a single sample in a study of breast tumors, draining lymph nodes, adjacent tissues. From the multiplex PCR reads, TCRdb called clonotypes with MiXCR, one entry per CDR3 protein. This sample has about 100,000 distinct CDR3 sequences, with around 21% found just once. Specimen: axillary lymph node tissue. The source is a female donor with breast cancer. Some clones in this sample may be carry-over from other donors' samples. Each CDR3 is given with its conserved first and last residue. The order of the fields is clone size, V gene, CDR3 length, J gene, D gene, CDR3 DNA, CDR3 protein. D genes are given only for firm matches. Only part of the rows carry a size: once, few, many, or a class if the clone is expanded.

clone_size: .; v_call: TRBV30; cdr3_length: 14; j_call: TRBJ1-2; d_call: .; cdr3_nt: TGTGCCTGGACCCCTCCCGGGGCAGCCCATGGCTACACCTTC; cdr3_aa: CAWTPPGAAHGYTF
clone_size: many; v_call: TRBV19; cdr3_length: 13; j_call: TRBJ2-7; d_call: TRBD2; cdr3_nt: TGTGCCAGCCGACTAGCGGGAGAGGATGAGCAGTACTTC; cdr3_aa: CASRLAGEDEQYF
clone_size: many; v_call: TRBV10-3; cdr3_length: 15; j_call: TRBJ2-1; d_call: .; cdr3_nt: TGTGCCATCAGTGAAGGGGCAGCGGGTCGGTATGAGCAGTTCTTC; cdr3_aa: CAISEGAAGRYEQFF
clone_size: .; v_call: TRBV27; cdr3_length: 16; j_call: TRBJ2-3; d_call: TRBD2; cdr3_nt: TGTGCCAGCAGTTTACTAGCGGGAGGTAGCACAGATACGCAGTATTTT; cdr3_aa: CASSLLAGGSTDTQYF
clone_size: many; v_call: TRBV7-9; cdr3_length: 15; j_call: TRBJ2-7; d_call: TRBD1; cdr3_nt: TGTGCCAGCAGCCCTCGGGGGACAGGGTCCTACGAGCAGTACTTC; cdr3_aa: CASSPRGTGSYEQYF
clone_size: .; v_call: TRBV11-2; cdr3_length: 19; j_call: TRBJ2-1; d_call: TRBD2; cdr3_nt: TGTACCAGCAGCCCATACGCCGGACTAGCGGGAGGATCCTACAATGAGCAGTTCTTC; cdr3_aa: CTSSPYAGLAGGSYNEQFF
clone_size: few; v_call: TRBV7-9; cdr3_length: 14; j_call: TRBJ1-2; d_call: .; cdr3_nt: TGTGCCAGCAGCTTAGTGGGACCAGAGTATGGCTACACCTTC; cdr3_aa: CASSLVGPEYGYTF
clone_size: many; v_call: TRBV10-2; cdr3_length: 13; j_call: TRBJ1-6; d_call: .; cdr3_nt: TGCGCCAGCAGTGAGTCGATTGGTTCACCCCTCCACTTT; cdr3_aa: CASSESIGSPLHF
clone_size: many; v_call: TRBV20-1; cdr3_length: 16; j_call: TRBJ2-1; d_call: TRBD2; cdr3_nt: TGCAGTGCTGGCCTTAGCGGGGGGGCCGTCTACAATGAGCAGTTCTTC; cdr3_aa: CSAGLSGGAVYNEQFF
clone_size: few; v_call: TRBV5-1; cdr3_length: 17; j_call: TRBJ2-3; d_call: .; cdr3_nt: TGCGCCAGCAGCTTTGGCCCCCGACAAACTAGCACAGATACGCAGTATTTT; cdr3_aa: CASSFGPRQTSTDTQYF
clone_size: many; v_call: TRBV6-5; cdr3_length: 14; j_call: TRBJ1-6; d_call: .; cdr3_nt: TGTGCCAGCAGTCGGGACTCGAACAATTCACCCCTCCACTTT; cdr3_aa: CASSRDSNNSPLHF
clone_size: many; v_call: TRBV12-3/TRBV12-4; cdr3_length: 14; j_call: TRBJ2-2; d_call: .; cdr3_nt: TGTGCCAGCAGTTTAAGGACATCAGCAGGGGAGCTGTTTTTT; cdr3_aa: CASSLRTSAGELFF
clone_size: few; v_call: TRBV11-2; cdr3_length: 15; j_call: TRBJ1-4; d_call: .; cdr3_nt: TGTGCCAGCAGCTTGCACGCCAGCCCCAATGAAAAACTGTTTTTT; cdr3_aa: CASSLHASPNEKLFF
clone_size: .; v_call: TRBV9; cdr3_length: 13; j_call: TRBJ1-1; d_call: .; cdr3_nt: TGTGCCAGCAGCGTAGCGCGTCACACTGAAGCTTTCTTT; cdr3_aa: CASSVARHTEAFF
clone_size: many; v_call: TRBV19; cdr3_length: 17; j_call: TRBJ1-3; d_call: TRBD1; cdr3_nt: TGTGCCAGTAGTAGTCTGGACAGGGGTCTCTCTGGAAACACCATATATTTT; cdr3_aa: CASSSLDRGLSGNTIYF
clone_size: few; v_call: TRBV20-1; cdr3_length: 20; j_call: TRBJ2-3; d_call: .; cdr3_nt: TGCAGTGCTAGGCCCCTTCCGGGACACGGATGGAGTTCTAGCACAGATACGCAGTATTTT; cdr3_aa: CSARPLPGHGWSSSTDTQYF
clone_size: many; v_call: TRBV6-5; cdr3_length: 13; j_call: TRBJ2-1; d_call: .; cdr3_nt: TGTGCCAGCAGTACCCACAGGGTCAATGAGCAGTTCTTC; cdr3_aa: CASSTHRVNEQFF
clone_size: few; v_call: TRBV27; cdr3_length: 14; j_call: TRBJ2-1; d_call: TRBD2; cdr3_nt: TGTGCCAGCGGGGGGGGTAGCGGGGTATATGAGCAGTTCTTC; cdr3_aa: CASGGGSGVYEQFF
clone_size: few; v_call: TRBV5-8; cdr3_length: 16; j_call: TRBJ2-1; d_call: TRBD1; cdr3_nt: TGTGCCAGCAGCCCGGGACAGGGGGAATACTACAATGAGCAGTTCTTC; cdr3_aa: CASSPGQGEYYNEQFF
clone_size: many; v_call: TRBV2; cdr3_length: 14; j_call: TRBJ2-7; d_call: TRBD2; cdr3_nt: TGTGCCAGCACCACCATAGCGGGAGGGTACGAGCAGTACTTC; cdr3_aa: CASTTIAGGYEQYF
clone_size: many; v_call: TRBV2; cdr3_length: 16; j_call: TRBJ2-3; d_call: .; cdr3_nt: TGTGCCAGCAGTGTAGGACGGGCCCGAGCCACAGATACGCAGTATTTT; cdr3_aa: CASSVGRARATDTQYF
clone_size: many; v_call: TRBV11-2; cdr3_length: 14; j_call: TRBJ2-7; d_call: TRBD1; cdr3_nt: TGTGCCAGCAGCTTAGACCAGGGGGTCTACGAGCAGTACTTC; cdr3_aa: CASSLDQGVYEQYF
clone_size: many; v_call: TRBV9; cdr3_length: 15; j_call: TRBJ1-2; d_call: .; cdr3_nt: TGTGCCAGCAGCGAAGCACAGGGAGGCATCGGCGGCTACACCTTC; cdr3_aa: CASSEAQGGIGGYTF
clone_size: many; v_call: TRBV6-5; cdr3_length: 14; j_call: TRBJ1-5; d_call: TRBD1; cdr3_nt: TGTGCCAGCAGCCTTTACAGGGGGAGTCAGCCCCAGCATTTT; cdr3_aa: CASSLYRGSQPQHF
clone_size: many; v_call: TRBV12-3/TRBV12-4; cdr3_length: 14; j_call: TRBJ2-1; d_call: .; cdr3_nt: TGTGCCAGCAGTTTAGGTGGCCCCTACAATGAGCAGTTCTTC; cdr3_aa: CASSLGGPYNEQFF
clone_size: many; v_call: TRBV27; cdr3_length: 12; j_call: TRBJ2-7; d_call: .; cdr3_nt: TGCGACTCGGGGGCCCCCGGCGAGAAGCAGTACTTC; cdr3_aa: CDSGAPGEKQYF
clone_size: many; v_call: TRBV5-6; cdr3_length: 13; j_call: TRBJ1-2; d_call: .; cdr3_nt: TGTGCCAGCAGCGCGGGTCTTCTCTATGGCTACACCTTC; cdr3_aa: CASSAGLLYGYTF
clone_size: many; v_call: TRBV2; cdr3_length: 15; j_call: TRBJ1-3; d_call: .; cdr3_nt: TGTGCCAGCACCGTACAGCCGAGCTCTGGAAACACCATATATTTT; cdr3_aa: CASTVQPSSGNTIYF
clone_size: .; v_call: TRBV6-1; cdr3_length: 13; j_call: TRBJ1-1; d_call: .; cdr3_nt: TGTGCCAGCAGTCCCGGACGGATCACTGAAGCTTTCTTT; cdr3_aa: CASSPGRITEAFF
clone_size: many; v_call: TRBV6-1; cdr3_length: 15; j_call: TRBJ1-2; d_call: .; cdr3_nt: TGTGCCAGCAGTGAAGGACCGGGGGGCAACTATGGCTACACCTTC; cdr3_aa: CASSEGPGGNYGYTF
clone_size: many; v_call: TRBV15; cdr3_length: 18; j_call: TRBJ2-2; d_call: .; cdr3_nt: TGTGCCACCAGCAGTCACCGCTTCGGGGCCCGGAACACCGGGGAGCTGTTTTTT; cdr3_aa: CATSSHRFGARNTGELFF
clone_size: many; v_call: TRBV6-1; cdr3_length: 17; j_call: TRBJ2-2; d_call: .; cdr3_nt: TGTGCCAGCAGTGAAGAGTGGAGAACCATTAACACCGGGGAGCTGTTTTTT; cdr3_aa: CASSEEWRTINTGELFF
clone_size: .; v_call: TRBV5-6; cdr3_length: 14; j_call: TRBJ2-3; d_call: .; cdr3_nt: TGTGCCAGCGGCTTATCGGGTAGCACAGATACGCAGTATTTT; cdr3_aa: CASGLSGSTDTQYF
clone_size: few; v_call: TRBV6-1; cdr3_length: 15; j_call: TRBJ2-4; d_call: .; cdr3_nt: TGTGCCAGCAGAGGGCAGGCTCTAGCCAAAAACATTCAGTACTTC; cdr3_aa: CASRGQALAKNIQYF
clone_size: .; v_call: TRBV14; cdr3_length: 15; j_call: TRBJ1-4; d_call: .; cdr3_nt: TGTGCCAGCAGCGCCGCAAGGAGGGCTAATGAAAAACTGTTTTTT; cdr3_aa: CASSAARRANEKLFF
clone_size: .; v_call: TRBV30; cdr3_length: 15; j_call: TRBJ2-4; d_call: .; cdr3_nt: TGTGCCTGGAGCCAGGGGCTCGGGGGAAGGGACATTCAGTACTTC; cdr3_aa: CAWSQGLGGRDIQYF
clone_size: .; v_call: TRBV6-6; cdr3_length: 10; j_call: TRBJ1-1; d_call: .; cdr3_nt: TGTGCCAGCAGTTACTCGATAGCTTTCTTT; cdr3_aa: CASSYSIAFF
clone_size: .; v_call: TRBV28; cdr3_length: 13; j_call: TRBJ2-7; d_call: TRBD1; cdr3_nt: TGTGCCAGCAAAGGGACAGTATCCTACGAGCAGTACTTC; cdr3_aa: CASKGTVSYEQYF
clone_size: many; v_call: TRBV12-3/TRBV12-4; cdr3_length: 15; j_call: TRBJ2-1; d_call: .; cdr3_nt: TGTGCCAGCAGACCACGGACCCACGATAGGGATGAGCAGTTCTTC; cdr3_aa: CASRPRTHDRDEQFF
clone_size: many; v_call: TRBV5-4; cdr3_length: 16; j_call: TRBJ2-7; d_call: TRBD2; cdr3_nt: TGTGCCAGCAGCTTGCCCCCGGGGGGGAAACTGTACGAGCAGTACTTC; cdr3_aa: CASSLPPGGKLYEQYF
clone_size: many; v_call: TRBV19; cdr3_length: 13; j_call: TRBJ2-1; d_call: .; cdr3_nt: TGTGCCAGTAGTATTTGGCTGCACAATGAGCAGTTCTTC; cdr3_aa: CASSIWLHNEQFF